This TCR beta chain was retrieved from a study of blood T cell repertoires in COVID-19. The protocol was immunoSEQ multiplex PCR, while the TCRdb copy is restricted to in-frame clones and leaves out a portion. The data hold 150,000 to 200,000 clones, with roughly nine tenths observed a single time. The source is a woman aged 40 to 50 in a cohort exposed to, infected with or recovered from COVID-19 (not recorded which). Sequences were obtained from PBMCs or T cells enriched from blood (not recorded which).

The CDR3 coding sequence is TGTGCCAGCAGGGCGACGACAGGGGGCCCTGAAGCTTTCTTT. It specifies CASRATTGGPEAFF. This chain links TRBV13 with TRBJ1-1, with 10 bases aligning to TRBD1. The junction had 7 bases not matched to a gene; V was cut back by 6 bases and J by 6 bases. CDR3 length equals 14 residues. The germline gives CDR1 PRHDT, CDR2 FYEKMQ (reference sequence). Filled out from reference TRBV13 and TRBJ1-1, the complete variable domain reads AAGVIQSPRHLIKEKRETATLKCYPIPRHDTVYWYQQGPGQDPQFLISFYEKMQSDKGSIPDRFSAQQFSDYHSELNMSSLELGDSALYFCASRATTGGPEAFFGQGTRLTVV.